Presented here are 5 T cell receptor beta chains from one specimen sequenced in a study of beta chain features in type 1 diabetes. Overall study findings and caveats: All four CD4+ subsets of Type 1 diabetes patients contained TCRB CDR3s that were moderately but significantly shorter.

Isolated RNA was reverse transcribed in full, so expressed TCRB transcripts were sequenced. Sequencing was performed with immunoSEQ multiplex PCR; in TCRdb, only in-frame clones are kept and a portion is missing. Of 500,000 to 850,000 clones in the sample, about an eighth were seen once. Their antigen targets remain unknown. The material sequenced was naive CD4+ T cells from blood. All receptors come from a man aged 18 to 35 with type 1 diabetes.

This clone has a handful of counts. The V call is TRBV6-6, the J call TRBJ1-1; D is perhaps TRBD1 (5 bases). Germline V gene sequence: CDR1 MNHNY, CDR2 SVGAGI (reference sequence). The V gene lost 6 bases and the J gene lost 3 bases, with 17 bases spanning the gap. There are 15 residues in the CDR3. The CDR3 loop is CASSGDRPYYTEAFF. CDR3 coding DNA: TGTGCCAGCAGCGGAGACAGACCGTACTACACTGAAGCTTTCTTT.

The CDR3 loop reads CAWSVLRNSYEQYF. CDR3 coding DNA: TGTGCCTGGAGTGTACTCCGGAACTCCTACGAGCAGTACTTC. The V and J genes are TRBV30 and TRBJ2-7; D is ambiguous. This CDR3 contains 14 residues. The germline V gene encodes CDR1 GTSNPN and CDR2 SVGIG (reference sequence). V lost 0 bases and J 0 bases, leaving 9 bases between the germline ends.

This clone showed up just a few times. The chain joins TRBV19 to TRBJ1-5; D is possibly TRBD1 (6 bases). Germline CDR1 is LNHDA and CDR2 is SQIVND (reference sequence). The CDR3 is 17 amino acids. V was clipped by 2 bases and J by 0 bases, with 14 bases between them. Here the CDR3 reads CASSIKVQGTSNQPQHF. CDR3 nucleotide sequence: TGTGCCAGTAGTATAAAGGTCCAGGGGACTAGCAATCAGCCCCAGCATTTT.

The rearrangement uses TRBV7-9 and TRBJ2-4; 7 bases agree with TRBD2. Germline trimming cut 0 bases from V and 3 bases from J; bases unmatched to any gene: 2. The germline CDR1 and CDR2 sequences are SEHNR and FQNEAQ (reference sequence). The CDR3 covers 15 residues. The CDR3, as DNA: TGTGCCAGCAGCTTAGCGCGGGGGTTCAAAAACATTCAGTACTTC. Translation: CASSLARGFKNIQYF. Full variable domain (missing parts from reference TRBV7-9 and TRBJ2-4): DTGVSQNPRHKITKRGQNVTFRCDPISEHNRLYWYRQTLGQGPEFLTYFQNEAQLEKSRLLSDRFSAERPKGSFSTLEIQRTEQGDSAMYLCASSLARGFKNIQYFGAGTRLSVL.

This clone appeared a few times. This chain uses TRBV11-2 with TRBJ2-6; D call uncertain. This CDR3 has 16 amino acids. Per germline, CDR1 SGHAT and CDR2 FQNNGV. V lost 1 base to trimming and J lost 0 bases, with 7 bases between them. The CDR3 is CASSLAQSSGANVLTF. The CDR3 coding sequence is TGTGCCAGCAGCTTAGCACAGAGCTCTGGGGCCAACGTCCTGACTTTC.